The 17 T cell receptor beta chains below were found in one sample sequenced in a study of blood T cell repertoires in COVID-19. Produced via immunoSEQ multiplex PCR; TCRdb's table is partial and in-frame only. The repertoire holds some 250,000 clones, with approximately 77% as singletons. The sequenced sample consisted of peripheral blood. These receptors originate from a woman aged 18-29 years with acute or convalescent COVID-19.

This chain connects TRBV30 to TRBJ2-2; the match to TRBD2 covers 9 bases. CDR1 is GTSNPN and CDR2 is SVGIG in the germline V gene (reference sequence). The CDR3 is made up of 16 amino acids. J was trimmed by 2 bases and V by 5 bases; bases with no gene match: 9. CDR3 amino acids: CAWDLAGTSNTGELFF. Written as DNA, the CDR3 is TGTGCCTGGGACCTTGCCGGGACTAGCAACACCGGGGAGCTGTTTTTT. Drawing the rest from reference TRBV30 and TRBJ2-2, the complete variable domain is SQTIHQWPATLVQPVGSPLSLECTVEGTSNPNLYWYRQAAGRGLQLLFYSVGIGQISSEVPQNLSASRPQDRQFILSSKKLLLSDSGFYLCAWDLAGTSNTGELFFGEGSRLTVL.

Concerning this clone: The sample carries other DNA sequences with the same CDR3. The genes are TRBV5-1 and TRBJ2-7; 11 bases align to TRBD2. The germline V gene has CDR1 SGHRS and CDR2 YFSETQ. V was pared by 4 bases and J by 4 bases, with 4 bases of the junction left unmatched. The CDR3 length is 14 residues. CDR3 DNA sequence: TGCGCCAGCAGCACCGGGACTAGCGGTTACGAGCAGTACTTC. Translation: CASSTGTSGYEQYF. The full variable domain, in which reference TRBV5-1 and TRBJ2-7 provide the parts outside the CDR3, is KAGVTQTPRYLIKTRGQQVTLSCSPISGHRSVSWYQQTPGQGLQFLFEYFSETQRNKGNFPGRFSGRQFSNSRSEMNVSTLELGDSALYLCASSTGTSGYEQYFGPGTRLTVT.

This chain uses TRBV5-6 with TRBJ1-4, with TRBD1 identical over 7 bases. The germline V gene has CDR1 SGHDT and CDR2 YYEEEE. The CDR3 loop spans 17 amino acids. V shed 3 bases and J 3 bases; nucleotides not matched to a gene: 11. This CDR3 is CASSWWQGVVSNEKLFF. The CDR3 DNA reads as TGTGCCAGCAGCTGGTGGCAGGGGGTAGTGTCTAATGAAAAACTGTTTTTT. Based on the CDR3 plus reference TRBV5-6 and TRBJ1-4, the full variable domain is DAGVTQSPTHLIKTRGQQVTLRCSPKSGHDTVSWYQQALGQGPQFIFQYYEEEERQRGNFPDRFSGHQFPNYSSELNVNALLLGDSALYLCASSWWQGVVSNEKLFFGSGTQLSVL.

The V and J genes are TRBV14 and TRBJ2-3, with D possibly TRBD1 on 6 matching bases. Germline V gene sequence: CDR1 SGHDN, CDR2 FVKESK. This CDR3 contains 14 residues. Trimming left V 3 bases short and J 6 bases short, with 13 bases between. In nucleotides, the CDR3 is TGTGCCAGCAGCCAGAGACAGGTCAAGGATACGCAGTATTTT. Amino acid sequence: CASSQRQVKDTQYF.

V usage is TRBV6-2 or TRBV6-3 and J usage is TRBJ2-2, with D tentatively TRBD1 (5 bases). Per the germline V gene, CDR1 is MNHEY and CDR2 is SVGEGT. Trimming removed 2 bases from V and 5 bases from J, with 12 bases in between. The length of the CDR3 is 15 residues. The CDR3 DNA sequence: TGTGCCAGCAGTTACCAAGGGGCCCCGACCGGGGAGCTGTTTTTT. Translation gives CASSYQGAPTGELFF.

In its sample, this clone was seen a few times. The V gene is TRBV30, the J gene TRBJ1-1; D perhaps matches TRBD1 (5 bases). From germline, CDR1 is GTSNPN and CDR2 SVGIG (reference sequence). This CDR3 is 11 amino acids long. The CDR3 nucleotides are TGTGCGATCGACGGGGGAACTGAAGCTTTCTTT. Its translation is CAIDGGTEAFF.

The V and J genes are TRBV3-1 (or the pseudogene TRBV3-2) and TRBJ2-1, with 7 nucleotides matching TRBD2. CDR1 and CDR2 from the germline V gene are LGHDT and YNNKEL (reference sequence). This CDR3 contains 14 residues. The V and J ends lost 7 bases and 0 bases, in that order; junction bases with no gene match: 3. CDR3 in amino acids: CASTAGVSYNEQFF. The CDR3 bases are TGTGCCAGCACGGCGGGAGTCTCCTACAATGAGCAGTTCTTC.

This chain joins TRBV24-1 and TRBJ2-5; TRBD1 aligns across 7 bases. CDR3 length: 15 amino acids. Trimming took 4 bases from V and 0 from J; bases not matched to a gene: 4. Per germline, CDR1 KGHDR and CDR2 SFDVKD. CDR3 protein: CATSDKGQNQETQYF. As DNA, the CDR3 is TGTGCCACCAGTGACAAGGGACAGAACCAAGAGACCCAGTACTTC.

The chain has TRBV7-9 and TRBJ2-3; TRBD2 matches 10 bases. The V and J ends lost 1 base and 5 bases, in that order; junction bases with no gene match: 9. The germline V gene encodes CDR1 SEHNR and CDR2 FQNEAQ (reference sequence). CDR3 length: 17 residues. The DNA for the CDR3 is TGTGCCAGCAGCTTAGTTGGGGCTAGCGGGAGAATAGATACGCAGTATTTT. Translated: CASSLVGASGRIDTQYF.

The genes are TRBV7-9 and TRBJ2-7; 7 bases match TRBD1. The CDR3 contains 14 residues. V shed 6 bases and J 2 bases; nucleotides not matched to a gene: 7. The germline V gene encodes CDR1 SEHNR and CDR2 FQNEAQ (reference sequence). The CDR3 protein is CASRPGGRTYEQYF. CDR3 in DNA: TGTGCCAGCAGGCCAGGGGGTAGGACCTACGAGCAGTACTTC. The whole variable domain, filled in from reference TRBV7-9 and TRBJ2-7, reads DTGVSQNPRHKITKRGQNVTFRCDPISEHNRLYWYRQTLGQGPEFLTYFQNEAQLEKSRLLSDRFSAERPKGSFSTLEIQRTEQGDSAMYLCASRPGGRTYEQYFGPGTRLTVT.

The rearrangement uses TRBV9 and TRBJ1-1; 11 nucleotides align to TRBD1. V shed 3 bases and J 8 bases; nucleotides not matched to a gene: 3. The CDR3 runs 13 residues. Germline CDR1 reads SGDLS; CDR2 reads YYNGEE. The DNA for the CDR3 is TGTGCCAGCAGCGCCGGGACAGGGGGAGAAGCTTTCTTT. Translation gives CASSAGTGGEAFF.

This clone was seen more than once but under ten times. The chain carries TRBV9 and TRBJ2-3; D not resolved. Looked up from germline, CDR1 is SGDLS and CDR2 is YYNGEE. The CDR3 contains 14 residues. The V gene lost 4 bases and the J gene lost 0 bases, with 9 bases spanning the gap. The CDR3, as DNA: TGTGCCAGCAGCAGGCGACTTAGCACAGATACGCAGTATTTT. Translated: CASSRRLSTDTQYF. Together with reference TRBV9 and TRBJ2-3, the CDR3 gives the full variable domain: DSGVTQTPKHLITATGQRVTLRCSPRSGDLSVYWYQQSLDQGLQFLIQYYNGEERAKGNILERFSAQQFPDLHSELNLSSLELGDSALYFCASSRRLSTDTQYFGPGTRLTVL.

This clone was seen at least ten times. CDR3 nucleotide sequence: TGTGCCACCAGCCCCCGCGGTCTAGTGTCCCCAGCCTACGAGCAGTACTTC. This codes for CATSPRGLVSPAYEQYF. V and J are TRBV15 and TRBJ2-7; the D is unclear. This CDR3 comprises 17 residues. Germline CDR1 and CDR2: LNHNV and YYDKDF (reference sequence). V lost 5 bases and J 2 bases, leaving 22 bases between the germline ends.

V gene TRBV28 combines with J gene TRBJ2-3, with TRBD2 matching over 16 bases. CDR3 length: 20 amino acids. In germline, CDR1 is MDHEN, CDR2 SYDVKM. With V trimmed by 3 bases and J by 0 bases, 9 bases remained unmatched. The CDR3 sequence is CASSLAQGTSGRASTDTQYF. The CDR3 coding sequence is TGTGCCAGCAGTTTGGCTCAAGGGACTAGCGGGAGGGCGAGCACAGATACGCAGTATTTT.

The chain uses TRBV7-2 and TRBJ1-3; no definite D call. This CDR3 has 16 amino acids. CDR1 SGHTA and CDR2 FQGNSA come from the germline V gene. V lost 5 bases and J 0 bases, leaving 14 bases between the germline ends. CDR3 sequence (DNA): TGTGCCAGCAGCCCAGGCCTCCGCAGCTCTGGAAACACCATATATTTT. Translating gives CASSPGLRSSGNTIYF.

As regards this clone: At the DNA level, this CDR3 is encoded by other sequences in the same sample as well. The chain recombines TRBV27 with TRBJ2-1; D gene unclear. CDR3 length equals 11 residues. The V end was cut by 5 bases, the J end by 4 bases, with 3 bases between. Germline V gene data show CDR1 as MNHEY and CDR2 as SMNVEV (reference sequence). The CDR3 DNA sequence: TGTGCCAGCAGTCGTTACAATGAGCAGTTCTTC. Its translation is CASSRYNEQFF.

A few counts support this clone. V and J are TRBV4-3 and TRBJ2-2; D is perhaps TRBD2 (5 bases). Looked up from germline, CDR1 is LGHNA and CDR2 is YSLEER. Trimming took off 1 base at V and 6 bases at J, with 12 bases between the two ends. This CDR3 spans 15 amino acids. CDR3: CASSQAIARAGELFF. In nucleotides, the CDR3 is TGCGCCAGCAGCCAAGCTATTGCGAGGGCCGGGGAGCTGTTTTTT.